One sample yielded the 32 T cell receptor beta chains listed below, sequenced in a study of T cells in women clearing cervical HPV infection. Assay: immunoSEQ multiplex PCR; the TCRdb copy retains only in-frame clones and omits some. This sample carries around 21,000 clones, with just over 6% going to the ten biggest clones. The sample comprised blood buffy coat. The source of these receptors is a woman aged 18-69 years with a cervical HPV16 infection that either progressed to CIN3+ or cleared (not recorded which).

Note on this clone: The CDR3 goes on 3 residues after the read ends, and that part is filled in from the germline J gene. V usage is TRBV3-1 (or the pseudogene TRBV3-2) and J usage is TRBJ2-2; D possibly corresponds to TRBD1 (6 bases). This CDR3 contains 17 residues. CDR1 LGHDT and CDR2 YNNKEL come from the germline V gene (reference sequence). V was clipped by 6 bases and J by 0 bases, with 17 bases between them. CDR3 DNA (partial): TGTGCCAGCAGGCCTACTTCTACAGGGACGAACACCGGGGAG. Protein sequence: CASRPTSTGTNTGE. In full, the CDR3 reads CASRPTSTGTNTGELFF.

As concerns this clone: The sequence runs out 3 residues before the end of the CDR3; the remainder is reconstructed from the germline J gene. The J gene is TRBJ2-1, the V gene TRBV5-4; possible D gene TRBD1, 5 bases. The CDR3 is 15 residues long. Germline V lookup: CDR1 SGHNT, CDR2 YYREEE (reference sequence). The V gene lost 2 bases and the J gene lost 1 base, with 10 bases spanning the gap. The covered CDR3 bases are TGTGCCAGCAGCTTTTTGAGACAGTCCTACAATGAG. Protein sequence: CASSFLRQSYNE. In full, the CDR3 reads CASSFLRQSYNEQFF.

Regarding this clone: The CDR3 goes on 3 residues after the read ends, and that part is filled in from the germline J gene. V usage is TRBV20-1 and J usage is TRBJ1-4; no clear D gene. This CDR3 comprises 14 residues. Germline V lookup: CDR1 DFQATT, CDR2 SNEGSKA (reference sequence). V was cut by 4 bases and J by 0 bases, with 9 bases left in between. CDR3 bases read: TGCAGTGCTACGCCAGTTGCAACTAATGAAAAA. Residues: CSATPVATNEK. The full CDR3 reads CSATPVATNEKLFF.

As regards this clone: The observed sequence ends 3 residues before the CDR3 terminus, with the missing tail filled in from the germline J gene. The rearrangement links TRBV12-3 or TRBV12-4 to TRBJ2-5; possibly TRBD2 for D (5 bases). Trimming stripped 6 bases from V and 5 bases from J, with 13 bases between. The CDR3 runs 13 residues. Incomplete CDR3 DNA: TGTGCCAGCAGCCGCACTAGTAGGGAGACC. Translating it yields CASSRTSRET. The entire CDR3 protein reads CASSRTSRETQYF.

Comments on this clone: The CDR3 goes on 3 residues after the read ends, and that part is filled in from the germline J gene. The chain has TRBV7-6 and TRBJ2-7; 8 bases are a match to TRBD2. The germline V gene has CDR1 SGHVS and CDR2 FNYEAQ. The CDR3 covers 16 residues. Unmatched junction bases numbered 14, after V lost 5 bases and J lost 5 bases. CDR3 in amino acids: CASSRRTGTSRDEQYF. The sequenced part of the CDR3 DNA is TGTGCCAGCAGCCGAAGAACCGGGACTAGTCGGGACGAG.

As concerns this clone: Read sequence stops 3 residues before the CDR3 end, and the germline J gene provides the missing end. The genes are TRBV7-3 and TRBJ2-7; 11 nucleotides agree with TRBD2. Germline trimming cut 5 bases from V and 3 bases from J; bases unmatched to any gene: 6. The CDR3 is 15 amino acids. Germline V lookup: CDR1 SGHTA, CDR2 FQGTGA. The sequenced part of the CDR3 DNA is TGTGCCAGCAGCCCTATAGCGGGAGGGTACTACGAG. Amino acid sequence: CASSPIAGGYYE. The whole CDR3 reads CASSPIAGGYYEQYF.

About this clone: The read stops 3 residues short of the end of the CDR3; the missing end is completed from the germline J gene. The genes are TRBV7-9 and TRBJ1-2, with D unresolved. The CDR3 runs to 15 residues. Germline CDR1 and CDR2: SEHNR and FQNEAQ (reference sequence). The CDR3 reads CASSPSGQTTDTYTF. CDR3 DNA, as far as it was read: TGTGCCAGCAGCCCGAGCGGCCAAACCACAGATACC.

Concerning this clone: One end of the junction does not line up with germline, which may come from a read error. The read ends 3 residues early relative to the CDR3; the germline J gene fills the gap. The V gene is TRBV4-2, the J gene TRBJ2-1; 10 bases align to TRBD2. Germline lookup yields CDR1 LGHNA and CDR2 YNFKEQ. This CDR3 is built from 17 residues. This CDR3 is CASSQDAPGLALNEQFF. CDR3 DNA (partial): TGCGCCAGCAGCCAAGATGCCCCGGGACTAGCGTTAAATGAG.

Concerning this clone: The read ends 3 residues before the CDR3 terminus; that terminus is restored from the germline J gene. J is TRBJ2-2 and V is TRBV7-3, with 10 bases that match TRBD2. The junction had 16 bases not matched to a gene; V was cut back by 1 base and J by 5 bases. The CDR3 sequence is 20 residues long. Germline V gene sequence: CDR1 SGHTA, CDR2 FQGTGA. The CDR3 bases that were read are TGTGCCAGCAGCTTAAGGGGCCCAGGGATGGCTAGCGGGAGTACCGGGGAG. Protein product: CASSLRGPGMASGSTGE. The full CDR3 sequence reads CASSLRGPGMASGSTGELFF.

On this clone itself: The read comes to an end 3 residues before the CDR3 does, leaving the germline J gene to fill in the end. The chain links TRBV20-1 to TRBJ2-7; TRBD2 matches 7 bases. After removal of 2 bases from V and 5 bases from J, the junction contained 15 bases not matched to a gene. Germline V CDR1 and CDR2: DFQATT, SNEGSKA (reference sequence). The CDR3 is 16 amino acids. Incomplete CDR3 DNA: TGCAGTGCTAGACTAAGGCCCACTAGCGTCGGAAACGAG. Its protein product is CSARLRPTSVGNE. The whole CDR3 is CSARLRPTSVGNEQYF.

On this clone: The CDR3 end is not reached by the read, which stops 3 residues before it; the germline J gene fills it in. J is TRBJ2-7 and V is TRBV7-2; TRBD2 matches at 7 bases. This CDR3 spans 14 amino acids. V was pared by 5 bases and J by 6 bases, with 10 bases of the junction left unmatched. CDR1 SGHTA and CDR2 FQGNSA come from the germline V gene. The CDR3 bases that were read are TGTGCCAGCAGCACTAGCCAAAGGACTAGCGAG. This codes for CASSTSQRTSE. Given in full, the CDR3 is CASSTSQRTSEQYF.

CDR3 DNA (partial): TGTGCCAGTAGTCCACGGACAGTTAATTCACCC. Translating gives CASSPRTVNSP. The full CDR3 protein is CASSPRTVNSPLHF. The chain has TRBV19 and TRBJ1-6, with D possibly TRBD1 on 6 matching bases. The sequence runs out 3 residues before the end of the CDR3; the remainder is reconstructed from the germline J gene. CDR1 is LNHDA, CDR2 SQIVND, per germline (reference sequence). V was cut by 5 bases and J by 6 bases, with 11 bases left in between. This CDR3 spans 14 amino acids. Looking up the rest from reference TRBV19 and TRBJ1-6 gives the full variable domain: DGGITQSPKYLFRKEGQNVTLSCEQNLNHDAMYWYRQDPGQGLRLIYYSQIVNDFQKGDIAEGYSVSREKKESFPLTVTSAQKNPTAFYLCASSPRTVNSPLHFGNGTRLTVT.

As for this clone: The read finishes 3 residues shy of the CDR3 end, and the germline J gene is used to complete it. J is TRBJ2-2 and V is TRBV2; 11 bases are a match to TRBD2. The CDR3 is 17 residues long. After removal of 5 bases from V and 6 bases from J, the junction contained 11 bases not matched to a gene. CDR1 is SNHLY, CDR2 FYNNEI, per germline. Incomplete CDR3 DNA: TGTGCCAGCAGTTCCCAGACTAGCGGGAATTTGGCCGGGGAG. Protein sequence: CASSSQTSGNLAGE. The full CDR3 protein reads CASSSQTSGNLAGELFF. The whole variable domain, remainder taken from reference TRBV2 and TRBJ2-2, is EPEVTQTPSHQVTQMGQEVILRCVPISNHLYFYWYRQILGQKVEFLVSFYNNEISEKSEIFDDQFSVERPDGSNFTLKIRSTKLEDSAMYFCASSSQTSGNLAGELFFGEGSRLTVL.

In regard to this clone: The read comes to an end 3 residues before the CDR3 does, leaving the germline J gene to fill in the end. The rearrangement uses TRBV7-9 and TRBJ2-1; D unclear. The CDR3 has 13 residues. Trimming cost V 4 bases and J 2 bases, with 6 bases left between them. The V gene's germline CDR1 is SEHNR and CDR2 FQNEAQ (reference sequence). CDR3 residues: CASSSAAYNEQFF. The CDR3 bases that were read are TGTGCCAGCAGCTCCGCGGCCTACAATGAG.

With respect to this clone: Sequencing ends 3 residues short of the CDR3 end; the germline J gene provides the rest. The V gene is TRBV19, the J gene TRBJ1-1, with D uncertain. V lost 5 bases and J 0 bases, leaving 10 bases between the germline ends. Germline-derived CDR1 and CDR2 are LNHDA and SQIVND (reference sequence). This CDR3 comprises 14 residues. CDR3 amino acids: CASSSFIVNTEAFF. CDR3 bases read: TGTGCCAGTAGTTCGTTTATCGTGAACACTGAA.

In the case of this clone: The CDR3 end falls 3 residues outside the read, so it is completed with the germline J gene. The V call is TRBV5-6, the J call TRBJ2-7, with 8 bases identical to TRBD2. V gave up 1 base and J gave up 6 bases; unmatched junction bases: 9. The CDR3 totals 15 residues. Germline loops: CDR1 SGHDT, CDR2 YYEEEE. The CDR3 sequence is CASSLFQRENSEQYF. The sequenced part of the CDR3 DNA is TGTGCCAGCAGCTTGTTCCAGCGGGAGAACAGCGAG.

The CDR3 loop reads CASSEDYIGGSYNEQFF. CDR3 DNA, as far as it was read: TGTGCCAGCAGTGAAGACTACATCGGTGGCTCCTACAATGAG. V is TRBV6-1 and J is TRBJ2-1; D not resolved. Read coverage stops 3 residues before the CDR3 terminus; the germline J gene supplies the remainder. V lost 1 base and J lost 0, with 13 bases in between. The length of the CDR3 is 17 residues. The germline CDR1 and CDR2 sequences are MNHNS and SASEGT.

Points on this clone: With the read ending 3 residues before the CDR3 end, the germline J gene is used to fill in that end. The chain is built from TRBV20-1 and TRBJ2-1, with TRBD2 matching 11 bases. Germline assignment: CDR1 DFQATT and CDR2 SNEGSKA (reference sequence). After removal of 6 bases from V and 4 bases from J, the junction contained 5 bases not matched to a gene. This CDR3 contains 14 residues. CDR3 residues: CSAQASGRYNEQFF. The sequenced part of the CDR3 DNA is TGCAGTGCCCAGGCTAGCGGGAGGTACAATGAG.

With regard to this clone: The CDR3 extends 3 residues past the end of the read, so its final part is completed from the germline J gene. The chain carries TRBV10-2 and TRBJ2-3, with D maybe TRBD2 (5 bases). Trimming took 7 bases from V and 0 from J, leaving 14 bases between them. Germline lookup yields CDR1 WSHSY and CDR2 SAAADI. The CDR3 covers 15 residues. CDR3 bases read: TGCGCCAGCACTGCAGCGGAATCTAGCACAGATACG. Encoded protein: CASTAAESSTDT. The whole CDR3 sequence is CASTAAESSTDTQYF.

Worth noting for this clone: The read terminates 3 residues ahead of where the CDR3 ends, so the germline J gene completes it. The rearrangement links TRBV28 to TRBJ2-1; tentatively, D is TRBD1 (6 bases). There are 16 residues in the CDR3. V lost 4 bases, J lost 2 bases, and 15 bases lay in between. In germline, CDR1 is MDHEN, CDR2 SYDVKM. The CDR3 loop is CASSSGRAGAYNEQFF. Incomplete CDR3 DNA: TGTGCCAGCAGTTCGGGGCGGGCAGGGGCCTACAATGAG.

Note on this clone: The read ends 3 residues shy of where the CDR3 ends; the end is completed using the germline J gene. This chain joins TRBV11-2 and TRBJ2-5; no definite D call. The CDR3 loop spans 13 amino acids. V dropped 5 bases and J dropped 3 bases, with 10 bases sitting between them. CDR1 and CDR2 (germline): SGHAT, FQNNGV. CDR3 loop: CASSPISEETQYF. Partial CDR3 DNA: TGTGCCAGCAGCCCGATCTCGGAAGAGACC.

To note about this clone: The read ends 3 residues early relative to the CDR3; the germline J gene fills the gap. This chain uses TRBV7-2 with TRBJ1-2; 7 nucleotides align to TRBD1. Germline loops: CDR1 SGHTA, CDR2 FQGNSA. V lost 5 bases to trimming and J lost 3 bases; unmatched junction nucleotides: 6. The length of the CDR3 is 14 residues. The CDR3 loop reads CASSRLQGYYGYTF. The sequenced part of the CDR3 DNA is TGTGCCAGCAGCAGGCTACAGGGGTACTATGGC.

To note about this clone: The sequenced fragment ends 3 residues before the CDR3 boundary, so the rest is inferred from the germline J gene. V gene TRBV20-1 combines with J gene TRBJ2-7, with 8 positions matching TRBD1. The germline CDR1 and CDR2 sequences are DFQATT and SNEGSKA (reference sequence). This CDR3 has 17 residues. The J segment lost 3 bases and the V segment lost 4 bases, leaving 17 bases of the junction unmatched. The CDR3 sequence: CSAKTDRASATYYEQYF. CDR3 bases read: TGCAGTGCTAAGACGGACAGGGCGTCGGCGACCTACTACGAG.

Concerning this clone: The CDR3 end lies 3 residues beyond the end of the read and is filled in from the germline J gene. V usage is TRBV5-6 and J usage is TRBJ1-2; weak D call: TRBD1 (5 bases). The CDR3 is 13 amino acids. Germline loops: CDR1 SGHDT, CDR2 YYEEEE. The V end lost 0 bases, the J end lost 4 bases, and 7 bases lay between the germline ends. The chain's CDR3 is CASSLGQSYGYTF. CDR3 bases read: TGTGCCAGCAGCTTGGGACAGTCCTATGGC. Complete variable domain (other parts from reference TRBV5-6 and TRBJ1-2): DAGVTQSPTHLIKTRGQQVTLRCSPKSGHDTVSWYQQALGQGPQFIFQYYEEEERQRGNFPDRFSGHQFPNYSSELNVNALLLGDSALYLCASSLGQSYGYTFGSGTRLTVV.

Concerning this clone itself: The sequenced fragment ends 3 residues before the CDR3 boundary, so the rest is inferred from the germline J gene. The rearrangement joins TRBV14 to TRBJ2-1, with 10 bases identical to TRBD2. The CDR3 extends over 16 amino acids. V lost 1 base, J lost 4 bases, and 4 bases stayed unmatched. Germline values: CDR1 SGHDN, CDR2 FVKESK. The sequenced part of the CDR3 DNA is TGTGCCAGCAGCCAAGCCGGGACTAGCGCATACAATGAG. Translated: CASSQAGTSAYNE. The entire CDR3 is CASSQAGTSAYNEQFF.

A note on this clone: The read falls 3 residues short of the CDR3 end, and the missing part is taken from the germline J gene. The chain couples TRBV7-6 to TRBJ1-4; D not certain. Looked up from germline, CDR1 is SGHVS and CDR2 is FNYEAQ. Trimming pared 6 bases from V and 0 bases from J, leaving 8 bases between. The CDR3 totals 14 residues. CDR3 in amino acids: CASSLTPTNEKLFF. The CDR3 bases that were read are TGTGCCAGCAGTCTGACACCAACTAATGAAAAA.

About this clone: From the germline J gene comes the end of the CDR3, since the read stops 3 residues before it. This chain connects TRBV6-4 to TRBJ2-3, with D perhaps TRBD2 (6 bases). CDR3 length equals 15 residues. Trimming removed 6 bases from V and 6 bases from J, with 19 bases in between. CDR1 and CDR2 (germline): MRHNA, SNTAGT. CDR3 residues: CASSREAGGIDTQYF. The sequenced part of the CDR3 DNA is TGTGCCAGCAGCCGCGAGGCGGGCGGGATCGATACG.

CDR3 region: CASSSSTDTQYF. Partial CDR3 DNA: TGTGCCAGCAGCTCGTCCACAGATACG. V is TRBV7-2 and J is TRBJ2-3; D not resolved. From the germline J gene comes the end of the CDR3, since the read stops 3 residues before it. The V end lost 4 bases, the J end lost 2 bases, and 4 bases lay between the germline ends. This CDR3 contains 12 residues. The germline CDR1 and CDR2 sequences are SGHTA and FQGNSA.

About this clone itself: Read sequence stops 3 residues before the CDR3 end, and the germline J gene provides the missing end. The V call is TRBV20-1, the J call TRBJ2-5; 13 nucleotides agree with TRBD2. Germline V gene lookup returns CDR1 DFQATT and CDR2 SNEGSKA (reference sequence). The CDR3 consists of 17 residues. J was trimmed by 0 bases and V by 6 bases; bases with no gene match: 10. The CDR3 loop is CSAEAGLAGSNQETQYF. The sequenced CDR3 bases are TGCAGTGCCGAGGCGGGACTAGCGGGATCAAACCAAGAGACC.

As for this clone: The read ends 3 residues early relative to the CDR3; the germline J gene fills the gap. J is TRBJ2-4 and V is TRBV5-1; unclear D gene. Trimming left V 0 bases short and J 5 bases short, with 9 bases between. Per the germline V gene, CDR1 is SGHRS and CDR2 is YFSETQ. The CDR3 has 14 amino acids. CDR3 in amino acids: CASSLGQLQNIQYF. The CDR3 DNA, read in part, is TGCGCCAGCAGCTTGGGGCAGTTGCAAAACATT.

About this clone itself: From the germline J gene comes the end of the CDR3, since the read stops 3 residues before it. This chain connects TRBV7-2 to TRBJ1-1; perhaps TRBD1 as D (5 bases). CDR3 size: 11 residues. Trimming left V 3 bases short and J 7 bases short, with 6 bases between. Germline V gene data show CDR1 as SGHTA and CDR2 as FQGNSA. The CDR3: CASSFDSEAFF. The DNA read from the CDR3 is TGTGCCAGCAGCTTTGACAGTGAA.

Comment on this clone: The read comes to an end 3 residues before the CDR3 does, leaving the germline J gene to fill in the end. This chain uses TRBV5-6 with TRBJ2-5; 7 bases map to TRBD1. J gave up 5 bases and V 4 bases, and 11 bases lay outside the gene matches. CDR1 is SGHDT and CDR2 is YYEEEE in the germline V gene. The CDR3 spans 15 residues. CDR3 DNA (partial): TGTGCCAGCAGCGCAATCGAAGGGGGCTGGGAGACC. Its translation is CASSAIEGGWET. The full CDR3 reads CASSAIEGGWETQYF.